Listed below are T cell receptor beta chains from one sample, sequenced in a study of CD8+CD57+ T cells in acquired aplastic anemia. TCRdb reprocessed the reads via MiXCR and lists one record per CDR3 protein. Of fewer than 300,000 distinct CDR3 sequences listed, less than 85% are singletons. Sequencing input: sorted CD4+, CD8+, or CD8+CD57+ T cells (not recorded which) from PBMCs. These receptors all come from a human donor with aplastic anemia. Both conserved end residues are part of each CDR3. Fields, in order: CDR3 protein, CDR3 DNA, clone size, V gene, D gene, J gene. D genes are given only for firm matches. Size values are once, few and many counts, or a class for expanded clones, and some rows have none.

CASSASSRSYTTEYF,TGTGCCAGCAGCGCTAGTTCCCGCAGCTACACCACCGAGTATTTT,.,TRBV9,.,TRBJ2-3
CASSPSRGTEAFF,TGTGCCAGTAGTCCAAGCAGGGGCACTGAAGCTTTCTTT,few,TRBV2,.,TRBJ1-1
CASSPELGDHTDTQYF,TGTGCCAGCAGCCCAGAGCTAGGGGATCACACAGATACGCAGTATTTT,.,TRBV11-3,.,TRBJ2-3
CASSYRPRVDELSF,TGTGCCAGCAGCTATCGTCCCAGGGTCGACGAGCTGTCCTTC,.,TRBV7-8,.,TRBJ2-7
CARDPQGASNQPQHF,TGTGCCAGAGATCCACAGGGAGCAAGCAATCAGCCCCAGCATTTT,.,TRBV12-3/TRBV12-4,.,TRBJ1-5
CAVQGGETQYF,TGTGCCGTACAGGGAGGTGAGACCCAGTACTTC,.,TRBV7-9,.,TRBJ2-5
CASSLARVYEQFF,TGTGCCAGCAGCTTAGCCAGGGTCTATGAGCAGTTCTTC,few,TRBV7-9,.,TRBJ2-1
CASSLDLTASSYNSPLHF,TGTGCCAGCAGCTTAGATCTGACAGCGAGCTCCTATAATTCACCCCTCCACTTT,.,TRBV11-3,.,TRBJ1-6
CASSESYSSQQQHF,TGTGCCAGCAGCGAGTCGTATAGCAGTCAGCAGCAGCATTTT,.,TRBV7-3,.,TRBJ1-5
CASSIASGAYNQQYF,TGTGCCAGTAGCATAGCTAGCGGAGCCTACAATCAGCAGTATTTT,.,TRBV9,TRBD2,TRBJ2-3
CASTRQGNGGNEQFF,TGTGCCAGCACCAGACAGGGCAACGGGGGGAATGAGCAGTTCTTC,.,TRBV11-3,.,TRBJ2-1
CASSLQSCGGRDEQFF,TGTGCCAGCAGCTTACAAAGTTGCGGGGGAAGAGATGAGCAGTTCTTC,.,TRBV7-7,TRBD2,TRBJ2-1
CASSVEDYPMNTGYTF,TGTGCCAGCAGCGTGGAGGATTATCCAATGAACACTGGCTACACCTTC,.,TRBV9,.,TRBJ1-2
CAIRPSRDMINYGYTF,TGTGCCATCAGGCCGTCCCGGGACATGATTAACTATGGCTACACCTTC,.,TRBV10-3,.,TRBJ1-2
CASGDERRGRQDF,TGTGCCAGCGGCGATGAAAGAAGAGGGAGGCAGGATTTT,.,TRBV7-3,.,TRBJ2-3
CASSFTGAGTEAFF,TGTGCCAGCAGCTTCACAGGGGCCGGGACTGAAGCTTTCTTT,once,TRBV7-3,TRBD1,TRBJ1-1
CGFAGGSDTQYF,TGCGGCTTCGCGGGAGGTTCAGATACGCAGTATTTT,.,TRBV9,TRBD2,TRBJ2-3
CASSLASGSQYF,TGTGCCAGCAGCTTAGCGTCAGGCTCGCAGTATTTT,.,TRBV11-3,.,TRBJ2-3
CATSGDSTVDTQYF,TGTGCCACCAGCGGGGACAGCACTGTAGATACGCAGTATTTT,.,TRBV24-1,TRBD1,TRBJ2-3
CASSDYSIKETQYF,TGCGCCAGCAGCGATTACAGCATCAAAGAGACCCAGTACTTC,.,TRBV11-1,.,TRBJ2-5
CASSVSTGGAAGGYTF,TGTGCCAGCAGCGTCTCGACGGGGGGTGCCGCAGGGGGCTACACCTTC,.,TRBV9,.,TRBJ1-2
CASSHGTAGGYTF,TGCGCCAGCAGCCACGGCACAGCAGGTGGCTACACCTTC,.,TRBV7-3,.,TRBJ1-2
CASSGEGGCGYTFLTF,TGTGCCAGCAGCGGAGAGGGGGGCTGTGGCTACACCTTCCTGACTTTC,.,TRBV9,.,TRBJ2-6
CASSLWVRRARDTQFF,.,.,TRBV7-9,.,TRBJ2-1
CASSAAQGANEQYF,TGTGCCAGCAGCGCAGCGCAGGGGGCCAATGAGCAGTATTTT,.,TRBV7-8,TRBD1,TRBJ2-3
CASSYPRQGTNYGYTF,TGTGCCAGCAGTTACCCCCGACAGGGGACTAACTATGGCTACACCTTC,few,TRBV6-2/TRBV6-3,TRBD1,TRBJ1-2
CASSRGTEAYEQYF,TGTGCCAGCAGCCGGGGGACCGAAGCCTACGAGCAGTACTTC,.,TRBV4-2,.,TRBJ2-7
CASSRGAVAYEQYF,TGTGCCAGCAGCAGGGGTGCCGTAGCCTACGAGCAGTACTTC,.,TRBV5-4,.,TRBJ2-7
CASGGAGNIQYFPLHF,TGTGCCAGCGGGGGTGCTGGGAACATTCAGTACTTCCCCCTCCACTTT,.,TRBV9,.,TRBJ1-6
CATSWGSGQNYHYF,TGTGCCACCAGCTGGGGCTCCGGCCAAAACTACCACTACTTC,.,TRBV7-2,.,TRBJ2-5
CASTLGRVPTETNYF,TGTGCCAGCACCCTAGGCAGGGTCCCCACAGAGACCAACTACTTC,.,TRBV7-6,.,TRBJ2-5
CASSLADGTKETQF,TGTGCCAGCAGCTTAGCCGACGGGACAAAAGAGACTCAGTTT,.,TRBV7-6,.,TRBJ2-3
CASSDCSGNTIYF,TGTGCCAGCAGCGATTGCTCTGGAAACACCATATATTTT,.,TRBV5-1,.,TRBJ1-3
CASSLQGCGGSDEQFF,TGTGCCAGCAGCTTGCAGGGCTGCGGGGGGAGCGATGAGCAGTTCTTC,once,TRBV5-5,TRBD2,TRBJ2-1
CASSQGDRFRMGQPQHF,TGTGCCAGCAGCCAGGGGGATCGCTTCAGGATGGGGCAGCCCCAGCATTTT,.,TRBV4-2,.,TRBJ1-5
CASSLTGSDTEAFF,TGTGCCAGTAGTCTGACCGGAAGCGACACTGAAGCTTTCTTT,few,TRBV19,.,TRBJ1-1
CASSAQTGRDGYTF,TGTGCCAGCAGCGCCCAGACAGGGAGAGATGGCTACACCTTC,.,TRBV9,TRBD1,TRBJ1-2
CASSSNQGGTGYSGANVLTF,TGTGCCAGCAGCTCGAACCAGGGAGGGACAGGGTACTCTGGGGCCAACGTCCTGACTTTC,.,TRBV7-9,TRBD1,TRBJ2-6
CLSTEHLAGAPDTQYF,TGTCTCAGCACTGAACACTTAGCGGGAGCGCCAGATACGCAGTATTTT,.,TRBV25-1,TRBD2,TRBJ2-3
CASSAPTSGIGRGEQYF,TGTGCCAGCAGTGCCCCGACTAGCGGGATAGGTAGGGGCGAGCAGTACTTC,.,TRBV6-4,TRBD2,TRBJ2-7
CASSSQTSVYFCAISEDNEQFF,.,.,TRBV13,.,TRBJ2-1
CASSMTLNTQAQHF,TGTGCCAGCAGCATGACTTTGAACACTCAAGCCCAGCATTTT,.,TRBV7-7,.,TRBJ1-5